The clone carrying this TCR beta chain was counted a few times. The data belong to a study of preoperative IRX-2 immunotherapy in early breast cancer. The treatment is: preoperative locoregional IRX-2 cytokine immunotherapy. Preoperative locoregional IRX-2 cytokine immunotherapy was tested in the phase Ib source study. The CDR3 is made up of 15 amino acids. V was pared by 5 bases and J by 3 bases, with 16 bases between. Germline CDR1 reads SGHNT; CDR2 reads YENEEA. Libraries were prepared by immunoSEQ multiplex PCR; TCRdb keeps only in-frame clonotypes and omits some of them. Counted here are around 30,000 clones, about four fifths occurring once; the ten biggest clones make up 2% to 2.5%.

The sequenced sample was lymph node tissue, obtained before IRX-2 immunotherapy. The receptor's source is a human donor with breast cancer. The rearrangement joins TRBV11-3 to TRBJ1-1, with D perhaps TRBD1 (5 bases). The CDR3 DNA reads TGTGCCAGCAGCCATGACAGTTATGGGGACACTGAAGCTTTCTTT. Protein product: CASSHDSYGDTEAFF.